Sequencing of this TCR beta chain was carried out in a study of T cell responses to AZD1222 COVID-19 vaccine. Overall study results and limits: Receipt of two AZD1222 doses was followed by a rise in Spike-specific TCR breadth and depth. Vaccine-associated CD4 TCRs ranged over spike, dominating at 160-218 and 743-854. Researchers took repertoire samples only after the peak T cell response had come.

Data came from immunoSEQ multiplex PCR; TCRdb stores just in-frame clones and leaves some out. Here the sample spans 80,000 or so clones, under 95% being singletons. Germline CDR1 SGHKS, CDR2 YYEKEE (reference sequence). CDR3 length: 17 residues. V gave up 3 bases and J gave up 1 base, with 17 bases separating them. Note on this clone: Antigen unknown.

The source material was peripheral blood, sampled 28 days after the second AZD1222 dose. The source is an adult who received the AZD1222 COVID-19 vaccine. The rearrangement joins TRBV5-5 to TRBJ1-5; the D gene is possibly TRBD1 (6 bases). The CDR3 loop is CASSSGAGVQSNQPQHF. For the CDR3, the DNA is TGTGCCAGCAGCTCGGGGGCGGGAGTACAAAGCAATCAGCCCCAGCATTTT.